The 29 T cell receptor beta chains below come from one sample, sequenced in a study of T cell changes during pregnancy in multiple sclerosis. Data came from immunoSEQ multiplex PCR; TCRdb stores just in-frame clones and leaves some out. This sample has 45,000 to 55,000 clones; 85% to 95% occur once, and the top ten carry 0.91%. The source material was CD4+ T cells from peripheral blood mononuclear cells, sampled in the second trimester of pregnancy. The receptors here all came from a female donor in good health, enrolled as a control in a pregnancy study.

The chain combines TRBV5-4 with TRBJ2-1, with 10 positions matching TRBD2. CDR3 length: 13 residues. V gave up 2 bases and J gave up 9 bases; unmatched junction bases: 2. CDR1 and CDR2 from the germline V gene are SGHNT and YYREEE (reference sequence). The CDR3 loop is CASSFQREGEQFF. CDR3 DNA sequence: TGTGCCAGCAGCTTTCAGCGGGAGGGTGAGCAGTTCTTC. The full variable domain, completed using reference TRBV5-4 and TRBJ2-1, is ETGVTQSPTHLIKTRGQQVTLRCSSQSGHNTVSWYQQALGQGPQFIFQYYREEENGRGNFPPRFSGLQFPNYSSELNVNALELDDSALYLCASSFQREGEQFFGPGTRLTVL.

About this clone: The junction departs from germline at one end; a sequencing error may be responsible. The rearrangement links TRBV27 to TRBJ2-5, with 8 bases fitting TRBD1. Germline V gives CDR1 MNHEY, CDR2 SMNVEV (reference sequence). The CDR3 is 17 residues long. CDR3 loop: CASNLSVTGGLKETQYF. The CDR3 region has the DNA TGTGCCAGCAATTTATCGGTCACAGGGGGACTTAAAGAGACCCAGTACTTC.

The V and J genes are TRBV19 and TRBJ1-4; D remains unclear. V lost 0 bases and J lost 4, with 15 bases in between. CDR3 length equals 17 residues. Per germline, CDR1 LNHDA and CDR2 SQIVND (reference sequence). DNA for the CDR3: TGTGCCAGTAGTATAGAGTCGATGCGAGGAGTTAATGAAAAACTGTTTTTT. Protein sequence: CASSIESMRGVNEKLFF.

The CDR3 loop reads CASTPQASNTEAFF. DNA for the CDR3: TGCGCCAGCACTCCCCAGGCATCGAACACTGAAGCTTTCTTT. The chain recombines TRBV5-1 with TRBJ1-1; no clear D. V lost 6 bases to trimming and J lost 1 base, with 13 bases between them. CDR3 size: 14 residues. Germline V gene data show CDR1 as SGHRS and CDR2 as YFSETQ.

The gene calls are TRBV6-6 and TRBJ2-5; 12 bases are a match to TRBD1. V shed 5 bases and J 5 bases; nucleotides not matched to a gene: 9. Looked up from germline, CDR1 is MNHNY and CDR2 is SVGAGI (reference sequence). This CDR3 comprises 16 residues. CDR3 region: CASSLGTGGILETQYF. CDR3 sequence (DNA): TGTGCCAGCAGTCTCGGGACAGGGGGCATTTTGGAGACCCAGTACTTC.

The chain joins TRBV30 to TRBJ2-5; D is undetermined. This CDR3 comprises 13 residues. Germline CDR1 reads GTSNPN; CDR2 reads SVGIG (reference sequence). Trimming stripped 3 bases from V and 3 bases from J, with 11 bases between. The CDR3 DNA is TGTGCCTGGAGCCTACTCGGAGAAGAGACCCAGTACTTC. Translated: CAWSLLGEETQYF.

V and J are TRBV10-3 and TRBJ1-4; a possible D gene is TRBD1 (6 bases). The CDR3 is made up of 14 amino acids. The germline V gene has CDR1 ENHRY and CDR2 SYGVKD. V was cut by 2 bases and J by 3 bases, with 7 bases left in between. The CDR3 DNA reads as TGTGCCATCAGTGAGAAGGGGGCTAATGAAAAACTGTTTTTT. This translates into CAISEKGANEKLFF.

The DNA of the CDR3 is TGTGCCAGCAAGTCGGGACAGTATAATTCACCCCTCCACTTT. Translation: CASKSGQYNSPLHF. The V call is TRBV7-6, the J call TRBJ1-6, with TRBD1 matching 7 bases. Germline V gene sequence: CDR1 SGHVS, CDR2 FNYEAQ. This CDR3 is 14 amino acids long. V trimming: 7 bases; J trimming: 4 bases; junction bases outside the gene matches: 4.

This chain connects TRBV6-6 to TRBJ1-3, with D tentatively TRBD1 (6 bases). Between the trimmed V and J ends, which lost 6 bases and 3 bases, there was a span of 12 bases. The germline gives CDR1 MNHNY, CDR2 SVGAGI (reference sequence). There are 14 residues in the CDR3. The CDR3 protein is CASSSDSIGNTIYF. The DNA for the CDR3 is TGTGCCAGCAGCTCGGACAGCATTGGAAACACCATATATTTT.

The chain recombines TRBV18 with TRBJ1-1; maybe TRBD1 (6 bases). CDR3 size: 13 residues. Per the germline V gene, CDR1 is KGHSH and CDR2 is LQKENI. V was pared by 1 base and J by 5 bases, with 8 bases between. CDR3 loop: CASSPLTGTEAFF. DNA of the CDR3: TGTGCCAGCTCACCACTGACAGGTACTGAAGCTTTCTTT.

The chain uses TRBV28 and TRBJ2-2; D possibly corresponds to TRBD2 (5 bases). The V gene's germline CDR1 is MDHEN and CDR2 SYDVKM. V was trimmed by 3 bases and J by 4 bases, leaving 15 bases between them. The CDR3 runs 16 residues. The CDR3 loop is CASSLALAGPTGELFF. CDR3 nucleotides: TGTGCCAGCAGTTTGGCCCTAGCAGGCCCCACCGGGGAGCTGTTTTTT.

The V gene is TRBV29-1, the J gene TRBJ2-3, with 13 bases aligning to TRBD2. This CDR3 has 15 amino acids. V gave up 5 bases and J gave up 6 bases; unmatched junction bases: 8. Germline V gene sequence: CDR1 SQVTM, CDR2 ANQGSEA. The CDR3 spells CSVRGLAGALDTQYF. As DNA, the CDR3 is TGCAGCGTTCGCGGACTAGCGGGAGCTCTGGATACGCAGTATTTT.

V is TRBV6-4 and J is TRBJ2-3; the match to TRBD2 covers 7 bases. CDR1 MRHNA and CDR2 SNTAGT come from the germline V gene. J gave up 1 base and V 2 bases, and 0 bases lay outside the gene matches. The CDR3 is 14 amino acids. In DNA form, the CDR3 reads TGTGCCAGCAGTGACGCGGGGGGCACAGATACGCAGTATTTT. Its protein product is CASSDAGGTDTQYF.

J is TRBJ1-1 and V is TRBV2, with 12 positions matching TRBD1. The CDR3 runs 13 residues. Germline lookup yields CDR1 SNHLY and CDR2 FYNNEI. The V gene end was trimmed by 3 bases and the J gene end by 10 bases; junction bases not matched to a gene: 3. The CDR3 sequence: CASSEGQGAGAFF. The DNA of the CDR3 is TGTGCCAGCAGTGAGGGACAGGGGGCCGGAGCTTTCTTT.

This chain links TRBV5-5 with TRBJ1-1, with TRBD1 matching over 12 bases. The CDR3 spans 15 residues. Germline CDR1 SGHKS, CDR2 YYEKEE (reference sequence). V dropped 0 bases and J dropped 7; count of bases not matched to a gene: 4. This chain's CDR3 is CASSLGGTGGGEAFF. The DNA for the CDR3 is TGTGCCAGCAGCTTGGGGGGGACAGGGGGCGGTGAAGCTTTCTTT.

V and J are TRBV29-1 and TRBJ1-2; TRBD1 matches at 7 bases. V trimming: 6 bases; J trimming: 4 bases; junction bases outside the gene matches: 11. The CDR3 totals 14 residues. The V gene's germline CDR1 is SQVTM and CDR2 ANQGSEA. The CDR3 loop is CSVPEIQGSYGYTF. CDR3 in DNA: TGCAGCGTCCCCGAAATACAGGGGTCCTATGGCTACACCTTC.

CDR3 DNA sequence: TGTGCCAGCAGCTTAGGGGAGGGCTACGAGCAGTACTTC. Its translation: CASSLGEGYEQYF. The gene calls are TRBV11-2 and TRBJ2-7, with 7 bases identical to TRBD2. The CDR3 extends over 13 amino acids. Germline loops: CDR1 SGHAT, CDR2 FQNNGV. The trim removed 1 base at V and 3 bases at J, leaving 0 bases unmatched.

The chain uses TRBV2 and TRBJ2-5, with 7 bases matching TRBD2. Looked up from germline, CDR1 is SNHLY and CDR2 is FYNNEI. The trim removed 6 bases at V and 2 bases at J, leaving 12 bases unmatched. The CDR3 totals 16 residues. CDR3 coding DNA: TGTGCCAGCAGGGCGGCTGCTAGCGGAGGGCAAGAGACCCAGTACTTC. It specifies CASRAAASGGQETQYF. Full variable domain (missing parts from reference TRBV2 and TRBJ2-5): EPEVTQTPSHQVTQMGQEVILRCVPISNHLYFYWYRQILGQKVEFLVSFYNNEISEKSEIFDDQFSVERPDGSNFTLKIRSTKLEDSAMYFCASRAAASGGQETQYFGPGTRLLVL.

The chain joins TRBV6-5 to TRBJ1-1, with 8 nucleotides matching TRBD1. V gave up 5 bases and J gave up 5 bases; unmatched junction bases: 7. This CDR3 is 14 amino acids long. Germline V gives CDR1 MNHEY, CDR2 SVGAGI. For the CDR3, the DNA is TGTGCCAGCAGTGGCGGGACAGGAGCTACTGAAGCTTTCTTT. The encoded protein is CASSGGTGATEAFF.

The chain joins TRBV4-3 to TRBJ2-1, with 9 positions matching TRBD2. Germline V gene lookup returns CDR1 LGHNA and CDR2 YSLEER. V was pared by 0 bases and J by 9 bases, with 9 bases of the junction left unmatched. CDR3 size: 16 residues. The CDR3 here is CASSQDVASGNTEQFF. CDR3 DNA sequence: TGCGCCAGCAGCCAAGATGTGGCTAGCGGGAACACTGAGCAGTTCTTC.

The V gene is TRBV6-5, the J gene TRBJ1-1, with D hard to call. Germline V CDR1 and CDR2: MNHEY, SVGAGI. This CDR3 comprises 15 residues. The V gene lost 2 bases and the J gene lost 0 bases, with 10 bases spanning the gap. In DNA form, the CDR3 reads TGTGCCAGCAGTTACAGTGAGGGTTTGAACACTGAAGCTTTCTTT. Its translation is CASSYSEGLNTEAFF.

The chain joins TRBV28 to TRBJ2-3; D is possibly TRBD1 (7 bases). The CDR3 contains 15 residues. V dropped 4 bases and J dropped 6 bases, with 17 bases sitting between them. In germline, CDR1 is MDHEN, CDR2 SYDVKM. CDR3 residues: CASSSGQEGADTQYF. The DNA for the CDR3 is TGTGCCAGCAGTTCCGGACAGGAGGGGGCCGATACGCAGTATTTT.

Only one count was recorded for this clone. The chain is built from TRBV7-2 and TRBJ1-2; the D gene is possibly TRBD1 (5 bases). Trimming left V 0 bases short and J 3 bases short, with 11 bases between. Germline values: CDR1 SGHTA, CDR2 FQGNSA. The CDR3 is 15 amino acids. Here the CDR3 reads CASSLAAGNYYGYTF. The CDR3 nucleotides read TGTGCCAGCAGCTTAGCAGCAGGGAATTACTATGGCTACACCTTC.

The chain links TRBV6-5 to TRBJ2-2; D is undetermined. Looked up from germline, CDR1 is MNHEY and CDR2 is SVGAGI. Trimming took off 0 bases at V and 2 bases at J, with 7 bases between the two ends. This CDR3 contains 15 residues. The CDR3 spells CASSYSRINTGELFF. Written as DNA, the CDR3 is TGTGCCAGCAGTTACTCGAGGATTAACACCGGGGAGCTGTTTTTT.

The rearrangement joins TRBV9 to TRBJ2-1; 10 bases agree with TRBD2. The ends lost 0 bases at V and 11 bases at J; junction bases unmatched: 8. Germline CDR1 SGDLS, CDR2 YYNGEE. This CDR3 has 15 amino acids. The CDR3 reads CASSVGTSGVVQQFF. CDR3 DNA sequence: TGTGCCAGCAGCGTAGGAACTAGCGGGGTGGTGCAGCAGTTCTTC.

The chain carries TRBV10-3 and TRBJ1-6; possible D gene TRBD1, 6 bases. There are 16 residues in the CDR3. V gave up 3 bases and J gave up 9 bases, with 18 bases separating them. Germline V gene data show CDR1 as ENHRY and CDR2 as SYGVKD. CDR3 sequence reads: CAISDRVPTGSSPLHF. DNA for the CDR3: TGTGCCATCAGTGATCGGGTCCCAACAGGGAGTTCACCCCTCCACTTT.

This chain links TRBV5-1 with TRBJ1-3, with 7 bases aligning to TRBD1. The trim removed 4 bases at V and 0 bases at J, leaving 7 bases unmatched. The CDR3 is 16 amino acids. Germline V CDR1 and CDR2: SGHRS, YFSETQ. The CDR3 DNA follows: TGCGCCAGCAGCCCGGGGACAGAATTCTCTGGAAACACCATATATTTT. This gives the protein CASSPGTEFSGNTIYF.

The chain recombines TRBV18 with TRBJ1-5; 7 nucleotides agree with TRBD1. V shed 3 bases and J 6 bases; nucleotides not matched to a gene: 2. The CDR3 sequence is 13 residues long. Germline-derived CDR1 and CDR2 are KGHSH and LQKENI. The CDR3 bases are TGTGCCAGCTCACCCGACAGGGCTCAGCCCCAGCATTTT. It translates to CASSPDRAQPQHF.

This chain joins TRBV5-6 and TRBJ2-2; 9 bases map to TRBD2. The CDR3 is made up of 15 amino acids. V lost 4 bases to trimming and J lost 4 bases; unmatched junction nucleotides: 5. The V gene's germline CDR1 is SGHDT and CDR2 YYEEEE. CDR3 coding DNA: TGTGCCAGCAGCATGCGGGGGGGCGGCACCGGGGAGCTGTTTTTT. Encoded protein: CASSMRGGGTGELFF.